Below are 21 T cell receptor beta chains sequenced from a single sample in a study of control samples from healthy donors and cancer patients. Produced via immunoSEQ multiplex PCR; TCRdb's table is partial and in-frame only. This table holds 120,000 or so clones, 80% to 95% found once. Sequences were obtained from blood. The source of these receptors is a man aged 18-30 years in good health.

This chain uses TRBV27 with TRBJ2-3; 9 bases are a match to TRBD1. The CDR3 extends over 16 amino acids. Germline CDR1 and CDR2: MNHEY and SMNVEV (reference sequence). J lost 2 bases, V lost 2 bases, and 5 bases had no gene match. CDR3 bases: TGTGCCAGCAGTTTAAGGACAGGGGTTTCCACAGATACGCAGTATTTT. Protein product: CASSLRTGVSTDTQYF.

This chain links TRBV12-3 or TRBV12-4 with TRBJ1-2, with D perhaps matching TRBD1 (5 bases). The CDR3 is 13 amino acids. With 6 bases removed from V and 4 bases from J, the gap between germline ends came to 12 bases. CDR3 sequence: CASSPGGAYGYTF. The CDR3 region has the DNA TGTGCCAGCAGCCCGGGCGGGGCCTATGGCTACACCTTC.

V usage is TRBV7-8 and J usage is TRBJ1-3; TRBD1 agrees at 10 bases. In germline, CDR1 is SGHVS, CDR2 FQNEAQ. V lost 3 bases to trimming and J lost 4 bases; unmatched junction nucleotides: 3. The CDR3 runs 15 residues. The CDR3 loop reads CASSLDRGGGNTIYF. Here the CDR3 DNA reads TGTGCCAGCAGCTTGGACAGGGGGGGCGGAAACACCATATATTTT.

The rearrangement joins TRBV10-3 to TRBJ1-1; 9 bases are shared with TRBD1. V lost 5 bases and J lost 3; bases outside the gene matches: 4. CDR3 size: 14 residues. Germline assignment: CDR1 ENHRY and CDR2 SYGVKD. This chain's CDR3 is CAISYRGRDTEAFF. Here the CDR3 DNA reads TGTGCCATCAGTTACAGGGGGCGTGACACTGAAGCTTTCTTT.

The chain couples TRBV10-2 to TRBJ2-7; D gene unclear. V shed 5 bases and J shed 6 bases, with 11 bases lying between them. Germline V CDR1 and CDR2: WSHSY, SAAADI. The CDR3 sequence is 12 residues long. Written as DNA, the CDR3 is TGCGCCAGCAGTTACGGGCCACGCGAGCAGTACGTC. This encodes CASSYGPREQYV.

V gene TRBV3-1 (or the pseudogene TRBV3-2) combines with J gene TRBJ2-5, with unresolved D. The CDR3 length is 13 residues. Germline assignment: CDR1 LGHDT and CDR2 YNNKEL (reference sequence). V was pared by 0 bases and J by 5 bases, with 7 bases between. The CDR3 sequence: CASSQDSVETQYF. CDR3 DNA sequence: TGTGCCAGCAGCCAAGACAGCGTTGAGACCCAGTACTTC.

The chain employs TRBV6-5 and TRBJ1-4; D is undetermined. The CDR3 loop spans 15 amino acids. Trimming took off 7 bases at V and 7 bases at J, with 19 bases between the two ends. CDR1 is MNHEY and CDR2 is SVGAGI in the germline V gene. CDR3 coding DNA: TGTGCCAGCACAGTAAGGACCTTATTCAGTGAAAAACTGTTTTTT. Protein product: CASTVRTLFSEKLFF.

V gene TRBV29-1 combines with J gene TRBJ2-7; TRBD2 matches 7 bases. The ends lost 2 bases at V and 4 bases at J; junction bases unmatched: 5. Germline V lookup: CDR1 SQVTM, CDR2 ANQGSEA. This CDR3 is 13 amino acids long. The CDR3, as DNA: TGCAGCGTTGAATCGGGAGGTGGTTACGAGCAGTACTTC. It encodes CSVESGGGYEQYF.

As for this clone: Other DNA sequences of this sample code for an identical CDR3. The CDR3 region has the DNA TGTGCCAGCAGCGTAGTCACCGGGGAGCTGTTTTTT. Translation gives CASSVVTGELFF. The chain combines TRBV9 with TRBJ2-2, with D unclear. V shed 0 bases and J shed 4 bases, with 1 base lying between them. Germline V gives CDR1 SGDLS, CDR2 YYNGEE. This CDR3 region has 12 residues. The full variable domain, completed using reference TRBV9 and TRBJ2-2, is DSGVTQTPKHLITATGQRVTLRCSPRSGDLSVYWYQQSLDQGLQFLIQYYNGEERAKGNILERFSAQQFPDLHSELNLSSLELGDSALYFCASSVVTGELFFGEGSRLTVL.

The genes are TRBV6-2 or TRBV6-3 and TRBJ2-3, with 11 bases fitting TRBD2. V shed 7 bases, J shed 2 bases, and the junction held 8 bases outside the gene matches. CDR1 and CDR2 from the germline V gene are MNHEY and SVGEGT. The CDR3 totals 16 residues. The CDR3: CASTPGLAEITDTQYF. The CDR3 DNA follows: TGTGCCAGCACCCCGGGACTAGCGGAAATCACAGATACGCAGTATTTT.

This clone came up once. This rearrangement joins TRBV6-5 to TRBJ1-2; maybe TRBD1 (6 bases). Germline V gives CDR1 MNHEY, CDR2 SVGAGI. The CDR3 sequence is 14 residues long. Trimming took 5 bases from V and 4 from J, leaving 14 bases between them. CDR3 bases: TGTGCCAGCAGTAGAGGGGACAAACCCTATGGCTACACCTTC. Translating it yields CASSRGDKPYGYTF.

V and J are TRBV5-4 and TRBJ2-1; TRBD2 matches 12 bases. The CDR3 sequence is 16 residues long. Germline CDR1 SGHNT, CDR2 YYREEE (reference sequence). Losses at the gene ends were 4 bases for V and 5 bases for J; bases not matched to a gene: 7. CDR3 nucleotide sequence: TGTGCCAGCAGCCCAAGACTAGCGGGGGCTAACAATGAGCAGTTCTTC. Translated: CASSPRLAGANNEQFF.

V usage is TRBV3-1 (or the pseudogene TRBV3-2) and J usage is TRBJ2-2, with D unclear. The germline gives CDR1 LGHDT, CDR2 YNNKEL (reference sequence). Trimming stripped 0 bases from V and 4 bases from J, with 6 bases between. The CDR3 is 14 residues long. DNA of the CDR3: TGTGCCAGCAGCCAAGACAGCCTCACCGGGGAGCTGTTTTTT. Protein product: CASSQDSLTGELFF.

V usage is TRBV6-6 and J usage is TRBJ1-5; TRBD1 matches 9 bases. Germline V gene lookup returns CDR1 MNHNY and CDR2 SVGAGI (reference sequence). CDR3 length equals 13 residues. V was pared by 8 bases and J by 4 bases, with 3 bases of the junction left unmatched. This CDR3 reads CASLGQGNQPQHF. The CDR3 DNA follows: TGTGCCAGCTTGGGACAGGGAAATCAGCCCCAGCATTTT.

This rearrangement joins TRBV5-6 to TRBJ1-4; D uncertain. The germline CDR1 and CDR2 sequences are SGHDT and YYEEEE. Trimming took 4 bases from V and 8 from J, leaving 12 bases between them. There are 13 residues in the CDR3. Here the CDR3 reads CASSGGPSEKLFF. The CDR3 bases are TGTGCCAGCAGCGGAGGACCTTCCGAAAAACTGTTTTTT.

The chain links TRBV21-1 to TRBJ1-5. TRBV21-1 represents a pseudogene. This CDR3 contains 14 residues. The CDR3 DNA follows: TGTGCCAGCAGCCTAGCACACAATAATCAGCCCCAGCATTTT. Its protein product is CASSLAHNNQPQHF.

V usage is TRBV7-3 and J usage is TRBJ1-5; tentatively, D is TRBD1 (6 bases). CDR1 and CDR2 (germline): SGHTA, FQGTGA. The V end lost 4 bases, the J end lost 5 bases, and 12 bases lay between the germline ends. The CDR3 covers 14 residues. The CDR3 loop is CASSYGQPDQPQHF. The CDR3 nucleotides are TGTGCCAGCAGCTACGGACAGCCTGATCAGCCCCAGCATTTT.

The chain has TRBV6-5 and TRBJ2-3; weak D call: TRBD2 (7 bases). The CDR3 runs to 14 residues. With 6 bases removed from V and 1 base from J, the gap between germline ends came to 11 bases. CDR1 is MNHEY and CDR2 is SVGAGI in the germline V gene. CDR3 in DNA: TGTGCCAGCAGACGAGGGGGGGGCACAGATACGCAGTATTTT. It codes for CASRRGGGTDTQYF.

The chain has TRBV29-1 and TRBJ2-2; 10 nucleotides match TRBD2. Germline V CDR1 and CDR2: SQVTM, ANQGSEA. The ends lost 7 bases at V and 1 base at J; junction bases unmatched: 9. CDR3 size: 16 residues. In DNA, the CDR3 is TGCAGCGCTGAGTTCGCTAGCGGGAGGAACACCGGGGAGCTGTTTTTT. Translation gives CSAEFASGRNTGELFF.

This clone was found a few times. CDR3 coding DNA: TGTGCCAGCGACAGGGGGAACACTGAAGCTTTCTTT. It is translated as CASDRGNTEAFF. V gene TRBV2 combines with J gene TRBJ1-1; TRBD1 aligns across 8 bases. CDR1 and CDR2 (germline): SNHLY, FYNNEI. Unmatched junction bases numbered 0, after V lost 8 bases and J lost 1 base. This CDR3 contains 12 residues.

The genes are TRBV5-8 and TRBJ2-2, with D uncertain. In germline, CDR1 is SGHTS, CDR2 YDEGEE. CDR3 size: 14 residues. The ends were cut back, 0 bases at V and 6 bases at J, with 9 bases in the middle. The CDR3 here is CASSLVQVAGELFF. CDR3 sequence (DNA): TGTGCCAGCAGCTTGGTTCAGGTGGCCGGGGAGCTGTTTTTT.